These 5 T cell receptor beta chains share one sample of origin, sequenced in a study of breast tumors, draining lymph nodes, adjacent tissues. TCRdb processed the multiplex PCR reads anew with MiXCR; each CDR3 protein has one entry. Of 20,000 to 25,000 distinct CDR3 sequences listed, about 64% were seen once; the top ten hold 15% to 20%. The sample consisted of tumor-adjacent breast tissue. These receptors originate from a female donor with breast cancer. Some clones in this sample may be carry-over from other donors' samples.

This clonotype came up many times. This chain connects TRBV6-6 to TRBJ1-2; 12 nucleotides match TRBD1. J was trimmed by 8 bases and V by 5 bases; bases with no gene match: 9. CDR1 is MNHNY, CDR2 SVGAGI, per germline (reference sequence). The CDR3 runs 15 residues. In DNA form, the CDR3 reads TGTGCCAGCAGTCAACCGGGACAGGGGGCGGAAGGCTACACCTTC. Encoded protein: CASSQPGQGAEGYTF.

This chain uses TRBV18 with TRBJ1-1; weak D call: TRBD1 (5 bases). There are 13 residues in the CDR3. V shed 3 bases and J shed 5 bases, with 10 bases lying between them. Germline assignment: CDR1 KGHSH and CDR2 LQKENI. In nucleotides, the CDR3 is TGTGCCAGCTCACCGGGGCAAGGAACTGAAGCTTTCTTT. Residues: CASSPGQGTEAFF. Full variable domain (remainder filled in from reference TRBV18 and TRBJ1-1): NAGVMQNPRHLVRRRGQEARLRCSPMKGHSHVYWYRQLPEEGLKFMVYLQKENIIDESGMPKERFSAEFPKEGPSILRIQQVVRGDSAAYFCASSPGQGTEAFFGQGTRLTVV.

This chain uses TRBV7-2 with TRBJ2-7; 7 bases are shared with TRBD2. The CDR3 length is 16 residues. Germline assignment: CDR1 SGHTA and CDR2 FQGNSA. Trimming at V came to 0 bases and at J to 2 bases, leaving 7 bases not matched to a gene. The CDR3 DNA is TGTGCCAGCAGCTTAGCTATCGCGGGGGTTCCCTACGAGCAGTACTTC. This translates into CASSLAIAGVPYEQYF.

This clonotype was found many times. The rearrangement uses TRBV28 and TRBJ1-6; 7 bases map to TRBD1. V dropped 4 bases and J dropped 9; count of bases not matched to a gene: 12. Germline CDR1 MDHEN, CDR2 SYDVKM. CDR3 length: 16 residues. CDR3 loop: CASSSPGGGYISPLHF. DNA for the CDR3: TGTGCCAGCAGTTCTCCAGGGGGAGGCTACATTTCACCCCTCCACTTT. Full variable domain (remainder filled in from reference TRBV28 and TRBJ1-6): DVKVTQSSRYLVKRTGEKVFLECVQDMDHENMFWYRQDPGLGLRLIYFSYDVKMKEKGDIPEGYSVSREKKERFSLILESASTNQTSMYLCASSSPGGGYISPLHFGNGTRLTVT.

Comment on this clonotype: In this CDR3 the conserved last residue, phenylalanine or tryptophan, is missing, so a read error is likely. The chain links TRBV7-9 to TRBJ2-1, with unresolved D. This CDR3 has 14 residues. V lost 3 bases to trimming and J lost 1 base, with 7 bases between them. From germline, CDR1 is SEHNR and CDR2 FQNEAQ (reference sequence). DNA of the CDR3: TGTGCCAGCAGCTTCGATCAGTCCTACAATGAGCAGTTCCTC. Its translation: CASSFDQSYNEQFL.